A single sample is the source of the 2 T cell receptor beta chains below, sequenced in a study of blood T cell repertoires in COVID-19. Sequencing used immunoSEQ multiplex PCR; TCRdb keeps in-frame clones, though not all of them. The profile shows roughly 200,000 clones, around 83% of them singletons. Sequencing input: peripheral blood. The receptors derive from a man aged 35-49 years with active or convalescent COVID-19.

This chain joins TRBV9 and TRBJ2-5, with a possible D match to TRBD2 (5 bases). The CDR3 is 13 amino acids. V lost 2 bases and J lost 5, with 10 bases in between. CDR1 and CDR2 from the germline V gene are SGDLS and YYNGEE. The CDR3 DNA follows: TGTGCCAGCAGCGTCGGGGTGGGCGAGACCCAGTACTTC. Its protein is CASSVGVGETQYF.

The chain is built from TRBV19 and TRBJ1-2; 9 positions match TRBD1. The CDR3 has 15 residues. Germline V CDR1 and CDR2: LNHDA, SQIVND (reference sequence). The J segment lost 8 bases and the V segment lost 4 bases, leaving 11 bases of the junction unmatched. Written as DNA, the CDR3 is TGTGCCAGTAGTAGGGGGACAGGGCAGTCGGAGGGCTACACCTTC. This sequence encodes CASSRGTGQSEGYTF.